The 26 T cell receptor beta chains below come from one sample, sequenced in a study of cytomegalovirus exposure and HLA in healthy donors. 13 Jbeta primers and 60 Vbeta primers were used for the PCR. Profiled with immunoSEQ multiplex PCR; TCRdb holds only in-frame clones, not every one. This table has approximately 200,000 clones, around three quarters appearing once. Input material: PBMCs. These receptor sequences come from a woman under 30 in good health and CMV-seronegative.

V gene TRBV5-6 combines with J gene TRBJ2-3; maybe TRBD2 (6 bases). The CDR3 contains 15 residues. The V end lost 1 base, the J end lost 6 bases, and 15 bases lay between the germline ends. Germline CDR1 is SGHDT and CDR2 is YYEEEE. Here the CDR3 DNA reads TGTGCCAGCAGCTTGATCGGGAGCGGCGGGGATACGCAGTATTTT. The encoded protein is CASSLIGSGGDTQYF.

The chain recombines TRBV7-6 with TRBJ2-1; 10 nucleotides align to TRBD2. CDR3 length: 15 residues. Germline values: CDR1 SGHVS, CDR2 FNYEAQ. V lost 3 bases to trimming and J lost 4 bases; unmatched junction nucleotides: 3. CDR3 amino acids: CASSLELAGYNEQFF. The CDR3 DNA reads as TGTGCCAGCAGCTTGGAACTAGCGGGATACAATGAGCAGTTCTTC.

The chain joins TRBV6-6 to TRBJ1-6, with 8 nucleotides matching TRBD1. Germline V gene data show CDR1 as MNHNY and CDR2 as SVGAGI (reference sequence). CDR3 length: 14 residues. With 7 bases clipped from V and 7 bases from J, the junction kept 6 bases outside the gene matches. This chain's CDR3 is CASTSTGANSPLHF. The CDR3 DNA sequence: TGTGCCAGCACCTCGACAGGGGCAAATTCACCCCTCCACTTT.

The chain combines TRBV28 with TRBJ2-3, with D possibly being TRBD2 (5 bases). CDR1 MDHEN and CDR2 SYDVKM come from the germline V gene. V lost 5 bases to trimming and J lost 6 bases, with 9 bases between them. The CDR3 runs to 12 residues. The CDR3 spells CASSTTTDTQYF. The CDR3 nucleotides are TGTGCCAGCAGTACGACTACCGATACGCAGTATTTT. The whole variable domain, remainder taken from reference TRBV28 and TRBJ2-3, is DVKVTQSSRYLVKRTGEKVFLECVQDMDHENMFWYRQDPGLGLRLIYFSYDVKMKEKGDIPEGYSVSREKKERFSLILESASTNQTSMYLCASSTTTDTQYFGPGTRLTVL.

CDR3 sequence (DNA): TGTGCCAGCAGTGAAGCGCGTGTCGGTCCAAGCTCCTACGAGCAGTACTTC. Residues: CASSEARVGPSSYEQYF. The chain combines TRBV6-1 with TRBJ2-7; D unclear. The CDR3 is 17 amino acids. Germline CDR1 MNHNS, CDR2 SASEGT. V shed 0 bases and J shed 0 bases, with 15 bases lying between them.

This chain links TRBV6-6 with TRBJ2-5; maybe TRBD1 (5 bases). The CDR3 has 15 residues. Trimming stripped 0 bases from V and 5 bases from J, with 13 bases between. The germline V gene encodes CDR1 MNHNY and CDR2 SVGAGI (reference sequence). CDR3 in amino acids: CASSYSKTDRETQYF. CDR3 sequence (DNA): TGTGCCAGCAGTTACTCGAAGACAGACCGGGAGACCCAGTACTTC.

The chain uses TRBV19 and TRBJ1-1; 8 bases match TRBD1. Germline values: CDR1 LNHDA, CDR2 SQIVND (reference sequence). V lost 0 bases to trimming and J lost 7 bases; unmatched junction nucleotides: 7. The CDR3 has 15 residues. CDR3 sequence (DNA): TGTGCCAGTAGTATAGATCGACAGGGGAAGGATGAAGCTTTCTTT. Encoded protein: CASSIDRQGKDEAFF.

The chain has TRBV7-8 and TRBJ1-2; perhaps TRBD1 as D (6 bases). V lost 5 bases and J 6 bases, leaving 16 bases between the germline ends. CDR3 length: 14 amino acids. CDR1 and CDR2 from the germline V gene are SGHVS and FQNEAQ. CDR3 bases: TGTGCCAGCAGCAAACAGGGTCTTTTTAATGGCTACACCTTC. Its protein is CASSKQGLFNGYTF.

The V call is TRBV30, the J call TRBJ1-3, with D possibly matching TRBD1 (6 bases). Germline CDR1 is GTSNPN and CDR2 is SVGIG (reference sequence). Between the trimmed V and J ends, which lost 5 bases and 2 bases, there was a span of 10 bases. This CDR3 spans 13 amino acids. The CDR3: CAWAQGPGNTIYF. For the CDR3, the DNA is TGTGCCTGGGCACAGGGCCCTGGAAACACCATATATTTT.

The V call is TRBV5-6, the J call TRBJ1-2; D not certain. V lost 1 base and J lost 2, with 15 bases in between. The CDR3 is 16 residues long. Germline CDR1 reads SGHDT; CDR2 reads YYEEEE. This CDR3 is CASSLYRVGGNYGYTF. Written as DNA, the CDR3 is TGTGCCAGCAGCTTGTATCGGGTCGGAGGGAACTATGGCTACACCTTC.

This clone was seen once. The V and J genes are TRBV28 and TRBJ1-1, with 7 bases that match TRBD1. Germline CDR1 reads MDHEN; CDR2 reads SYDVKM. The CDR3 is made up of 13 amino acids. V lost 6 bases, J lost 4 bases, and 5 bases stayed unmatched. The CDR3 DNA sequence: TGTGCCAGCAGCGAACAGGGGCGCACTGAAGCTTTCTTT. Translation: CASSEQGRTEAFF.

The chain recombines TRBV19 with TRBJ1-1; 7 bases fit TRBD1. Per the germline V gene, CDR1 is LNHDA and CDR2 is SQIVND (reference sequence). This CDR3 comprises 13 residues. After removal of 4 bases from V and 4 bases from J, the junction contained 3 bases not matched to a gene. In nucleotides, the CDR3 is TGTGCCAGTAGTAGACAGGGCGGCACTGAAGCTTTCTTT. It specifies CASSRQGGTEAFF. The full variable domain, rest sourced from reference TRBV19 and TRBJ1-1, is DGGITQSPKYLFRKEGQNVTLSCEQNLNHDAMYWYRQDPGQGLRLIYYSQIVNDFQKGDIAEGYSVSREKKESFPLTVTSAQKNPTAFYLCASSRQGGTEAFFGQGTRLTVV.

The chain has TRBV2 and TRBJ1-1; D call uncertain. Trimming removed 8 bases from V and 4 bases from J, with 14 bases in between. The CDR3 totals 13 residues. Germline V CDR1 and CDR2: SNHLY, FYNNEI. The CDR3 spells CASRGEVGTEAFF. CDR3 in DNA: TGTGCCAGCCGCGGTGAAGTGGGCACTGAAGCTTTCTTT. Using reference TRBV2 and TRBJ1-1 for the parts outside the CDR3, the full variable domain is EPEVTQTPSHQVTQMGQEVILRCVPISNHLYFYWYRQILGQKVEFLVSFYNNEISEKSEIFDDQFSVERPDGSNFTLKIRSTKLEDSAMYFCASRGEVGTEAFFGQGTRLTVV.

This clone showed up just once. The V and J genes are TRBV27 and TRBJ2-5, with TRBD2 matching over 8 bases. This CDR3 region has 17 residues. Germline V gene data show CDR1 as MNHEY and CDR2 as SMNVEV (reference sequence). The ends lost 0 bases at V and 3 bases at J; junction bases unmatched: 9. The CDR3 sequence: CASSLSYGSGVKETQYF. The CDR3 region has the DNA TGTGCCAGCAGTTTATCATATGGTAGCGGGGTGAAAGAGACCCAGTACTTC.

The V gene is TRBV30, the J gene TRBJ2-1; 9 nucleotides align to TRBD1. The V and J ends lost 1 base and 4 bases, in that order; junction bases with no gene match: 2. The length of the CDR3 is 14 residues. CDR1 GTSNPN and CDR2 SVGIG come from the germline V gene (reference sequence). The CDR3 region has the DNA TGTGCCTGGAGTGGGGGACAGGGTTACAATGAGCAGTTCTTC. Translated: CAWSGGQGYNEQFF.

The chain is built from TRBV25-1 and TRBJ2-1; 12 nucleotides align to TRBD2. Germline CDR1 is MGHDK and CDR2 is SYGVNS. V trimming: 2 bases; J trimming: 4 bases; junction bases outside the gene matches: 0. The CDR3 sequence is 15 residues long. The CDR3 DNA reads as TGTGCCAGCAGTGAAGGGACTAGCGGGTACAATGAGCAGTTCTTC. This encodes CASSEGTSGYNEQFF.

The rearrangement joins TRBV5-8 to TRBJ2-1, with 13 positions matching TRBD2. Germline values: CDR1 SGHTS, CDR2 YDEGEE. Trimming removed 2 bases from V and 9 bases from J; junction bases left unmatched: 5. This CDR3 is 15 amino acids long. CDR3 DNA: TGTGCCAGCAGCTTAACTAGCGGGAGGGTGGCTGAGCAGTTCTTC. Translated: CASSLTSGRVAEQFF.

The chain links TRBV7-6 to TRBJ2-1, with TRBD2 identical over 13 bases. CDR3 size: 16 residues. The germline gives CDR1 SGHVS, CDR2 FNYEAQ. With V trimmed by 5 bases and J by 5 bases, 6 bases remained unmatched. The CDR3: CASSAPGLAGHNEQFF. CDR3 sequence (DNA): TGTGCCAGCAGCGCACCGGGACTAGCGGGACACAATGAGCAGTTCTTC.

CDR3 residues: CASSTLPGSGANVLTF. The CDR3 DNA is TGTGCCAGTAGTACCCTCCCCGGCTCTGGGGCCAACGTCCTGACTTTC. The chain uses TRBV19 and TRBJ2-6; D gene uncertain. The CDR3 runs to 16 residues. The V and J ends lost 4 bases and 0 bases respectively, with 10 bases between them. Germline V gene sequence: CDR1 LNHDA, CDR2 SQIVND (reference sequence).

In DNA, the CDR3 is TGTGCCAGCAAAACTAAGGGGGAGAACACCGGGGAGCTGTTTTTT. This translates into CASKTKGENTGELFF. The rearrangement joins TRBV6-1 to TRBJ2-2; possibly TRBD1 for D (6 bases). Looked up from germline, CDR1 is MNHNS and CDR2 is SASEGT. With 7 bases removed from V and 1 base from J, the gap between germline ends came to 13 bases. The CDR3 contains 15 residues.

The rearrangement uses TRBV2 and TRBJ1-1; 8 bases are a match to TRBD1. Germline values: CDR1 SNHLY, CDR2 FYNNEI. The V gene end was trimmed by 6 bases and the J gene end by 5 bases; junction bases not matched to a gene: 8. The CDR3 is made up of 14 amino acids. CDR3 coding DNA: TGTGCCAGCAGGGGGACAGGTCGGGCTACTGAAGCTTTCTTT. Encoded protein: CASRGTGRATEAFF. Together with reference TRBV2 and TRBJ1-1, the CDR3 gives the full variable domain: EPEVTQTPSHQVTQMGQEVILRCVPISNHLYFYWYRQILGQKVEFLVSFYNNEISEKSEIFDDQFSVERPDGSNFTLKIRSTKLEDSAMYFCASRGTGRATEAFFGQGTRLTVV.

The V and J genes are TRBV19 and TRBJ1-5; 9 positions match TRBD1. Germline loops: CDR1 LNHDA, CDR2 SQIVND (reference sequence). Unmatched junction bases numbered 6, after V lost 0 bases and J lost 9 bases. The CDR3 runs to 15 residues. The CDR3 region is CASSIDATGGLPQHF. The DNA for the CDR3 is TGTGCCAGTAGTATAGACGCGACAGGGGGTTTGCCCCAGCATTTT.

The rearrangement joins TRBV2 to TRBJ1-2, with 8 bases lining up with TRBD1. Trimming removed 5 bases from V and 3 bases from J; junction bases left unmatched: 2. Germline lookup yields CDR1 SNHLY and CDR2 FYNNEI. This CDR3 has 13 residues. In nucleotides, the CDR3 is TGTGCCAGCAGTTTACAGGGGGACTATGGCTACACCTTC. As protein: CASSLQGDYGYTF.

CDR3 sequence: CASRASGGGNTEAFF. The CDR3 DNA reads TGTGCCAGCAGGGCCTCGGGAGGGGGGAACACTGAAGCTTTCTTT. The chain employs TRBV28 and TRBJ1-1, with a weak D call TRBD1 (6 bases). The CDR3 totals 15 residues. Looked up from germline, CDR1 is MDHEN and CDR2 is SYDVKM. V lost 6 bases, J lost 1 base, and 15 bases lay in between.

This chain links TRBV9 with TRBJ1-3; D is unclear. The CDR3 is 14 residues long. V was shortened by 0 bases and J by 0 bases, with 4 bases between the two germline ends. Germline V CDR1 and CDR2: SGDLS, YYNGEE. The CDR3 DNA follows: TGTGCCAGCAGCGTAGCTAACTCTGGAAACACCATATATTTT. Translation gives CASSVANSGNTIYF.

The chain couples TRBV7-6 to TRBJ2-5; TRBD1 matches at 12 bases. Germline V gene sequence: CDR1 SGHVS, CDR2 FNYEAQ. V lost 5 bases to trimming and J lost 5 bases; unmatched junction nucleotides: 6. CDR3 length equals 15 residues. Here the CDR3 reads CASSPGTGGIETQYF. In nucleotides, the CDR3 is TGTGCCAGCAGCCCCGGGACAGGGGGCATTGAGACCCAGTACTTC. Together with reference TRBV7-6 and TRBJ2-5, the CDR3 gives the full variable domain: GAGVSQSPRYKVTKRGQDVALRCDPISGHVSLYWYRQALGQGPEFLTYFNYEAQQDKSGLPNDRFSAERPEGSISTLTIQRTEQRDSAMYRCASSPGTGGIETQYFGPGTRLLVL.